A single sample is the source of the 4 T cell receptor beta chains below, sequenced in a study of T cell responses to AZD1222 COVID-19 vaccine. Only in-frame clones appear in the TCRdb table, and some are missing; sequencing was by immunoSEQ multiplex PCR. The sample holds 90,000 to 120,000 clones, 70% to 90% seen once. Sequenced material: peripheral blood, taken 28 days after the second AZD1222 dose. The receptor source for this set is an adult who received the AZD1222 COVID-19 vaccine.

The chain recombines TRBV2 with TRBJ2-2, with 7 bases that match TRBD1. After removal of 9 bases from V and 1 base from J, the junction contained 2 bases not matched to a gene. Germline loops: CDR1 SNHLY, CDR2 FYNNEI. The CDR3 runs to 13 residues. This CDR3 reads CARRTGNTGELFF. The CDR3 region has the DNA TGTGCCAGGAGGACAGGGAACACCGGGGAGCTGTTTTTT.

This chain uses TRBV6-5 with TRBJ1-6; D remains unclear. The V and J ends lost 6 bases and 5 bases respectively, with 14 bases between them. CDR3 length equals 15 residues. Per the germline V gene, CDR1 is MNHEY and CDR2 is SVGAGI. In DNA, the CDR3 is TGTGCCAGCAGGCCCATGGGAGCGAATAATTCACCCCTCCACTTT. This encodes CASRPMGANNSPLHF.

Here the CDR3 reads CASSQDVLAGPAGETQYF. The CDR3 nucleotides are TGTGCCAGCAGCCAAGATGTGCTAGCGGGACCAGCGGGGGAGACCCAGTACTTC. V is TRBV4-2 and J is TRBJ2-5; 9 positions agree with TRBD2. The CDR3 is 18 amino acids. Unmatched junction bases numbered 13, after V lost 0 bases and J lost 5 bases. Germline CDR1 LGHNA, CDR2 YNFKEQ.

The V call is TRBV5-5, the J call TRBJ2-7; TRBD2 matches 11 bases. The ends lost 1 base at V and 2 bases at J; junction bases unmatched: 5. Germline CDR1 reads SGHKS; CDR2 reads YYEKEE (reference sequence). The CDR3 loop spans 16 amino acids. CDR3 region: CASSLRLAGGPYEQYF. CDR3 nucleotides: TGTGCCAGCAGCTTGAGGCTAGCGGGAGGCCCCTACGAGCAGTACTTC.